This record covers a single T cell receptor (beta chain). Its specificity is not known. Single viable CD3+CD4+CD8-CD45RO+ cells were sorted as the memory CD4+ T cells. Serostatus was set by detecting CMV pp150, pp28, p38, p52 IgG. The authors' processing: Out-of-frame sequences were removed, leaving around 2.2 million distinct TCRbeta sequences. This table comes from immunoSEQ multiplex PCR, and its TCRdb copy is limited to in-frame clones, with some not included. The D gene and trimming were derived from the DNA, and the V and J assignments and clone size from that table. The sample holds 58,000 or so clones, about 68% seen once. The sample is drawn from a study of memory CD4+ T cells and cytomegalovirus serostatus. On the study more broadly: Of the healthy Belgian adults, nine or ten were CMV seropositive and 24 seronegative. Whole-study results and caveats: About two fifths of the roughly 160 known CMV-associated TCRbeta sequences appeared in CD4+ memory.

The sequence derives from an adult in good health and CMV-seropositive. Specimen: memory CD4+ T cells from blood.

The DNA of the CDR3 is TGTGCCAGCAGTGATCTCAAGGGGGCTGGCACAGATACGCAGTATTTT. Protein: CASSDLKGAGTDTQYF. The J gene is TRBJ2-3, the V gene TRBV2, with TRBD1 identical over 7 bases. V dropped 3 bases and J dropped 1; count of bases not matched to a gene: 7. CDR3 length: 16 amino acids. Germline assignment: CDR1 SNHLY and CDR2 FYNNEI.